The 32 T cell receptor beta chains listed next were all sequenced from one sample in a study of OX40 agonist ivuxolimab in advanced cancers. Measured with immunoSEQ multiplex PCR; TCRdb has only the in-frame clones, and not every one. Of about 80,000 clones in the sample, around nine tenths were seen once. The sample in question was CD4+ or CD8+ T cells sorted from blood, obtained in a trial of the OX40 agonist ivuxolimab. The receptors derive from an adult with an advanced solid tumor such as melanoma, head and neck, liver or kidney cancer.

The chain is built from TRBV29-1 and TRBJ1-2, with D possibly matching TRBD1 (5 bases). Germline loops: CDR1 SQVTM, CDR2 ANQGSEA. V was trimmed by 3 bases and J by 4 bases, leaving 15 bases between them. The CDR3 is made up of 14 amino acids. The CDR3: CSVEGQGVSYGYTF. The CDR3 DNA reads TGCAGCGTTGAGGGGCAGGGCGTAAGCTATGGCTACACCTTC.

The CDR3 reads CASTSDSYNEQFF. For the CDR3, the DNA is TGTGCCAGCACTTCCGATTCCTACAATGAGCAGTTCTTC. The chain combines TRBV2 with TRBJ2-1; D gene unclear. Deletions cut 7 bases from V and 1 base from J, with 8 bases between. Germline assignment: CDR1 SNHLY and CDR2 FYNNEI. CDR3 length equals 13 residues.

The chain combines TRBV10-1 with TRBJ2-1, with TRBD2 matching over 8 bases. This CDR3 region has 16 residues. Germline loops: CDR1 WNHNN, CDR2 SYGVQD (reference sequence). The J segment lost 5 bases and the V segment lost 0 bases, leaving 6 bases of the junction unmatched. The CDR3 spells CASSESGTRGDNEQFF. DNA for the CDR3: TGCGCCAGCAGTGAGTCGGGGACTAGGGGCGACAATGAGCAGTTCTTC.

This clone was observed a single time. This chain links TRBV15 with TRBJ2-7; 7 nucleotides match TRBD2. There are 14 residues in the CDR3. The trim removed 1 base at V and 5 bases at J, leaving 5 bases unmatched. Per the germline V gene, CDR1 is LNHNV and CDR2 is YYDKDF (reference sequence). This chain's CDR3 is CATSRGGSFNEQYF. The CDR3 region has the DNA TGTGCCACCAGCAGAGGCGGGAGTTTCAACGAGCAGTACTTC.

The genes are TRBV28 and TRBJ1-3; the D gene is possibly TRBD1 (5 bases). The CDR3 has 15 amino acids. Trimming stripped 7 bases from V and 3 bases from J, with 16 bases between. Germline CDR1 reads MDHEN; CDR2 reads SYDVKM. The CDR3 DNA is TGTGCCAGCACCTCGCGCGGGGGAGGTGGAAACACCATATATTTT. Translating it yields CASTSRGGGGNTIYF. The complete variable domain, with remaining parts taken from reference TRBV28 and TRBJ1-3, reads DVKVTQSSRYLVKRTGEKVFLECVQDMDHENMFWYRQDPGLGLRLIYFSYDVKMKEKGDIPEGYSVSREKKERFSLILESASTNQTSMYLCASTSRGGGGNTIYFGEGSWLTVV.

This sequence joins TRBV11-2 and TRBJ1-1; no definite D call. The CDR3 spans 14 residues. The germline V and J ends were trimmed by 0 bases and 3 bases, with 8 bases remaining between them. Germline CDR1 reads SGHAT; CDR2 reads FQNNGV. CDR3 coding DNA: TGTGCCAGCAGCTTAGATTGGGGAGACACTGAAGCTTTCTTT. Residues: CASSLDWGDTEAFF.

The chain uses TRBV27 and TRBJ1-6; D is unresolved. The ends were cut back, 2 bases at V and 9 bases at J, with 8 bases in the middle. There are 13 residues in the CDR3. In germline, CDR1 is MNHEY, CDR2 SMNVEV (reference sequence). The CDR3 region is CASSLQLGSPLHF. CDR3 DNA: TGTGCCAGCAGTTTACAGTTAGGTTCACCCCTCCACTTT.

The chain has TRBV28 and TRBJ1-1; weak D call: TRBD1 (5 bases). Germline-derived CDR1 and CDR2 are MDHEN and SYDVKM. The CDR3 is made up of 14 amino acids. Trimming stripped 2 bases from V and 3 bases from J, with 10 bases between. CDR3 DNA: TGTGCCAGCAGTTTAATCAGGGACTACACTGAAGCTTTCTTT. Translation gives CASSLIRDYTEAFF.

This chain links TRBV6-1 with TRBJ1-1; D uncertain. This CDR3 region has 13 residues. Looked up from germline, CDR1 is MNHNS and CDR2 is SASEGT. V was clipped by 10 bases and J by 0 bases, with 12 bases between them. The CDR3 sequence: CATSRAVNTEAFF. The DNA for the CDR3 is TGTGCCACCTCCCGGGCAGTGAACACTGAAGCTTTCTTT.

This chain joins TRBV6-9 and TRBJ1-4; D gene uncertain. CDR1 MNHGY and CDR2 SVAAGI come from the germline V gene. The CDR3 sequence is 19 residues long. V was clipped by 8 bases and J by 5 bases, with 30 bases between them. CDR3 amino acids: CASPYGVRFRPVPNEKLFF. The CDR3 region has the DNA TGTGCCAGCCCTTACGGCGTGCGCTTCAGGCCGGTCCCGAATGAAAAACTGTTTTTT.

As concerns this clone: The sample has other DNA sequences that encode this CDR3 too. This chain connects TRBV27 to TRBJ1-2; 9 nucleotides align to TRBD1. Germline V gene sequence: CDR1 MNHEY, CDR2 SMNVEV (reference sequence). After removal of 5 bases from V and 4 bases from J, the junction contained 8 bases not matched to a gene. The CDR3 runs 15 residues. This chain's CDR3 is CASSRGTGILYGYTF. CDR3 bases: TGTGCCAGCAGTCGCGGGACAGGGATCCTCTATGGCTACACCTTC.

This sequence joins TRBV5-1 and TRBJ2-3; TRBD1 aligns across 7 bases. Germline values: CDR1 SGHRS, CDR2 YFSETQ. This CDR3 is built from 15 residues. Unmatched junction bases numbered 2, after V lost 0 bases and J lost 1 base. The CDR3 reads CASSLEGGRTDTQYF. As DNA, the CDR3 is TGCGCCAGCAGCTTGGAAGGGGGCCGCACAGATACGCAGTATTTT. The full variable domain, completed using reference TRBV5-1 and TRBJ2-3, is KAGVTQTPRYLIKTRGQQVTLSCSPISGHRSVSWYQQTPGQGLQFLFEYFSETQRNKGNFPGRFSGRQFSNSRSEMNVSTLELGDSALYLCASSLEGGRTDTQYFGPGTRLTVL.

This chain connects TRBV29-1 to TRBJ1-1, with a tentative D call TRBD1 (6 bases). CDR3 size: 13 residues. Between the trimmed V and J ends, which lost 5 bases and 3 bases, there was a span of 13 bases. Germline values: CDR1 SQVTM, CDR2 ANQGSEA. In nucleotides, the CDR3 is TGCAGCGTTAAGACAGGCGCCTACACTGAAGCTTTCTTT. Residues: CSVKTGAYTEAFF.

V usage is TRBV19 and J usage is TRBJ2-2, with D perhaps TRBD2 (6 bases). Trimming stripped 8 bases from V and 4 bases from J, with 17 bases between. This CDR3 has 15 residues. Germline CDR1 is LNHDA and CDR2 is SQIVND (reference sequence). The DNA for the CDR3 is TGTGCCAGTGGGAGGAGGGAGACGGTCACCGGGGAGCTGTTTTTT. This translates into CASGRRETVTGELFF.

Only one count was recorded for this clone. This chain connects TRBV5-1 to TRBJ1-2; 7 bases match TRBD1. The germline V gene encodes CDR1 SGHRS and CDR2 YFSETQ. V was pared by 4 bases and J by 7 bases, with 7 bases of the junction left unmatched. The CDR3 is 13 residues long. The CDR3 loop reads CASSPGTDPGYTF. As DNA, the CDR3 is TGCGCCAGCAGCCCCGGGACAGATCCTGGCTACACCTTC.

J is TRBJ1-2 and V is TRBV7-2; D perhaps matches TRBD1 (6 bases). V was trimmed by 2 bases and J by 7 bases, leaving 8 bases between them. Germline CDR1 SGHTA, CDR2 FQGNSA. This CDR3 spans 12 amino acids. Written as DNA, the CDR3 is TGTGCCAGCAGCTTACAACAGGGTGGCTACACCTTC. Translated: CASSLQQGGYTF. Drawing the rest from reference TRBV7-2 and TRBJ1-2, the complete variable domain is GAGVSQSPSNKVTEKGKDVELRCDPISGHTALYWYRQSLGQGLEFLIYFQGNSAPDKSGLPSDRFSAERTGGSVSTLTIQRTQQEDSAVYLCASSLQQGGYTFGSGTRLTVV.

CDR3 in amino acids: CASSETQNTEAFF. The CDR3 DNA follows: TGTGCCAGCTCAGAGACCCAGAACACTGAAGCTTTCTTT. The chain employs TRBV18 and TRBJ1-1; D call uncertain. Trimming stripped 5 bases from V and 1 base from J, with 8 bases between. The germline V gene has CDR1 KGHSH and CDR2 LQKENI. This CDR3 has 13 amino acids.

In DNA form, the CDR3 reads TGTGCCAGCAGGCTACAGAGCACAGATACGCAGTATTTT. It codes for CASRLQSTDTQYF. The chain links TRBV28 to TRBJ2-3; D not resolved. The CDR3 has 13 amino acids. With 6 bases removed from V and 0 bases from J, the gap between germline ends came to 7 bases. Per germline, CDR1 MDHEN and CDR2 SYDVKM.

This sequence joins TRBV11-2 and TRBJ1-2; D remains ambiguous. The V end lost 0 bases, the J end lost 3 bases, and 11 bases lay between the germline ends. Looked up from germline, CDR1 is SGHAT and CDR2 is FQNNGV. CDR3 length: 15 amino acids. CDR3 DNA: TGTGCCAGCAGCTTAGATCATGGGTCGTACTATGGCTACACCTTC. It specifies CASSLDHGSYYGYTF.

J is TRBJ1-2 and V is TRBV28, with D unclear. V lost 0 bases and J 0 bases, leaving 5 bases between the germline ends. This CDR3 region has 14 residues. The germline V gene has CDR1 MDHEN and CDR2 SYDVKM. CDR3 sequence (DNA): TGTGCCAGCAGTTTATGGCCTGCTAACTATGGCTACACCTTC. Amino acids: CASSLWPANYGYTF.

The chain uses TRBV18 and TRBJ1-1, with D uncertain. Germline lookup yields CDR1 KGHSH and CDR2 LQKENI. V was cut by 3 bases and J by 8 bases, with 7 bases left in between. The length of the CDR3 is 11 residues. This chain's CDR3 is CASSPPSEAFF. CDR3 in DNA: TGTGCCAGCTCACCGCCCTCCGAAGCTTTCTTT. Variable domain in full (rest from reference TRBV18 and TRBJ1-1): NAGVMQNPRHLVRRRGQEARLRCSPMKGHSHVYWYRQLPEEGLKFMVYLQKENIIDESGMPKERFSAEFPKEGPSILRIQQVVRGDSAAYFCASSPPSEAFFGQGTRLTVV.

CDR3 in DNA: TGTGCCAGCTCACCAAATCAGCAAGAGACCCAGTACTTC. This encodes CASSPNQQETQYF. This chain connects TRBV18 to TRBJ2-5, with no clear D. The CDR3 length is 13 residues. Trimming removed 2 bases at V and 2 bases at J, with 6 bases between. Per the germline V gene, CDR1 is KGHSH and CDR2 is LQKENI.

The CDR3 loop is CASSVRGGLNVETQYF. CDR3 sequence (DNA): TGTGCCAGCAGCGTCCGCGGGGGGTTGAATGTAGAGACCCAGTACTTC. The chain couples TRBV9 to TRBJ2-5, with 8 bases matching TRBD2. V dropped 2 bases and J dropped 4; count of bases not matched to a gene: 10. Germline loops: CDR1 SGDLS, CDR2 YYNGEE. The CDR3 is made up of 16 amino acids.

The chain uses TRBV9 and TRBJ1-1; possible D gene TRBD1, 6 bases. Trimming removed 4 bases from V and 0 bases from J, with 10 bases in between. Germline loops: CDR1 SGDLS, CDR2 YYNGEE. This CDR3 is 14 amino acids long. As DNA, the CDR3 is TGTGCCAGCAGCCCAGGGGTTATGAACACTGAAGCTTTCTTT. Translated: CASSPGVMNTEAFF.

V gene TRBV9 combines with J gene TRBJ2-1, with D perhaps matching TRBD2 (6 bases). CDR1 and CDR2 (germline): SGDLS, YYNGEE. This CDR3 has 15 amino acids. Trimming pared 0 bases from V and 12 bases from J, leaving 19 bases between. In nucleotides, the CDR3 is TGTGCCAGCAGCGTAGACTCCGGGTGGGGAGGCGGGCAGTTCTTC. This codes for CASSVDSGWGGGQFF.

This clone showed up just a few times. V and J are TRBV6-5 and TRBJ1-6, with 7 nucleotides matching TRBD1. V dropped 6 bases and J dropped 7; count of bases not matched to a gene: 9. The CDR3 is made up of 15 amino acids. Germline V gene lookup returns CDR1 MNHEY and CDR2 SVGAGI. CDR3: CASRPLDRVNSPLHF. CDR3 nucleotide sequence: TGTGCCAGCAGGCCGCTAGACAGGGTGAATTCACCCCTCCACTTT.

V is TRBV29-1 and J is TRBJ1-5; D is undetermined. V was cut by 4 bases and J by 2 bases, with 6 bases left in between. CDR1 and CDR2 (germline): SQVTM, ANQGSEA. CDR3 length equals 12 residues. CDR3 nucleotide sequence: TGCAGCGTTGCAGACGGCAATCAGCCCCAGCATTTT. It codes for CSVADGNQPQHF.

In nucleotides, the CDR3 is TGTGCCAGCAGCTTAGCCCTTGGGGCTAGTGGGGAGACCCAGTACTTC. It specifies CASSLALGASGETQYF. The chain links TRBV7-2 to TRBJ2-5; perhaps TRBD1 as D (5 bases). The CDR3 is 16 amino acids. Germline lookup yields CDR1 SGHTA and CDR2 FQGNSA. The ends were cut back, 0 bases at V and 5 bases at J, with 16 bases in the middle.

V gene TRBV6-6 combines with J gene TRBJ1-4; 8 bases match TRBD1. CDR1 MNHNY and CDR2 SVGAGI come from the germline V gene (reference sequence). The CDR3 contains 14 residues. Unmatched junction bases numbered 0, after V lost 4 bases and J lost 2 bases. The CDR3 reads CASSWTGTNEKLFF. CDR3 nucleotides: TGTGCCAGCAGTTGGACAGGGACTAATGAAAAACTGTTTTTT.

The gene calls are TRBV30 and TRBJ2-1; TRBD2 might be the D (6 bases). From germline, CDR1 is GTSNPN and CDR2 SVGIG (reference sequence). V was trimmed by 2 bases and J by 9 bases, leaving 8 bases between them. The CDR3 sequence is 11 residues long. The CDR3 loop reads CAWSHSGEQFF. CDR3 DNA sequence: TGTGCCTGGAGTCATAGCGGTGAGCAGTTCTTC.

This clone was observed a single time. The rearrangement links TRBV2 to TRBJ2-1; D ambiguous. The CDR3 loop spans 15 amino acids. V was trimmed by 3 bases and J by 0 bases, leaving 9 bases between them. CDR1 and CDR2 (germline): SNHLY, FYNNEI. CDR3 in DNA: TGTGCCAGCAGTGAGACTGCCAACTCCTACAATGAGCAGTTCTTC. It encodes CASSETANSYNEQFF.

The chain is built from TRBV18 and TRBJ2-1; D is perhaps TRBD2 (6 bases). The CDR3 has 16 amino acids. CDR1 is KGHSH and CDR2 is LQKENI in the germline V gene. V shed 3 bases and J shed 7 bases, with 19 bases lying between them. The CDR3 bases are TGTGCCAGCTCACCTTCGCTAGCGAGAAATGGGAATGAGCAGTTCTTC. It is translated as CASSPSLARNGNEQFF.